This T cell receptor beta chain originates from a study of blood T cell repertoires in COVID-19. CDR1 and CDR2 from the germline V gene are SNHLY and FYNNEI. The ends were cut back, 3 bases at V and 5 bases at J, with 8 bases in the middle. This CDR3 contains 12 residues. In the original analysis: Using reference gene primer amplification, nucleated cell counts were estimated. Measured with immunoSEQ multiplex PCR; TCRdb has only the in-frame clones, and not every one. The V and J calls and clone size are taken from that table; D and trimming were inferred from the DNA. Counted here are 250,000 to 350,000 clones, around 85% occurring once; the ten biggest clones make up around 4.2%.

This sequence joins TRBV2 and TRBJ2-7; the D is unclear. The TCR sequence derives from a woman between 50 and 59 years old with active or convalescent COVID-19. The sample consisted of peripheral blood. CDR3 residues: CASSDRVHEQYF. The CDR3, as DNA: TGTGCCAGCAGTGATCGGGTCCACGAGCAGTACTTC.